Below are 13 T cell receptor beta chains sequenced from a single sample in a study of chemoradiotherapy in HPV16-positive cancers. Profiled with immunoSEQ multiplex PCR; TCRdb holds only in-frame clones, not every one. The table includes about 11,000 clones, about 75% detected once. The sample here was taken from a patient who underwent chemoradiotherapy. The receptors derive from a human donor with HPV-associated anogenital cancer.

The V call is TRBV28, the J call TRBJ1-1, with D possibly TRBD1 on 5 matching bases. V lost 5 bases, J lost 5 bases, and 9 bases lay in between. The CDR3 is made up of 12 amino acids. Germline lookup yields CDR1 MDHEN and CDR2 SYDVKM. CDR3 sequence: CASSVGLTEAFF. For the CDR3, the DNA is TGTGCCAGCAGTGTGGGACTGACTGAAGCTTTCTTT.

The chain recombines TRBV19 with TRBJ2-7, with D possibly matching TRBD2 (5 bases). This CDR3 spans 14 amino acids. V lost 2 bases, J lost 5 bases, and 13 bases lay in between. Germline assignment: CDR1 LNHDA and CDR2 SQIVND (reference sequence). Written as DNA, the CDR3 is TGTGCCAGTAGTATAACAAGGGCCGGGGACGAGCAGTACTTC. The encoded protein is CASSITRAGDEQYF.

The chain has TRBV28 and TRBJ2-2; 9 bases align to TRBD2. Trimming cost V 5 bases and J 3 bases; bases outside gene matches: 10. Looked up from germline, CDR1 is MDHEN and CDR2 is SYDVKM. The length of the CDR3 is 17 residues. The CDR3 nucleotides are TGTGCCAGCAGTCAGTATAGCGGGAGAAGGTACACCGGGGAGCTGTTTTTT. This gives the protein CASSQYSGRRYTGELFF.

The chain employs TRBV5-6 and TRBJ2-1; possibly TRBD2 for D (5 bases). CDR1 SGHDT and CDR2 YYEEEE come from the germline V gene. The CDR3 length is 17 residues. V gave up 3 bases and J gave up 4 bases, with 20 bases separating them. CDR3 sequence: CASSWTGWELKYNEQFF. The CDR3 nucleotides read TGTGCCAGCAGCTGGACGGGGTGGGAGTTAAAGTACAATGAGCAGTTCTTC.

The V call is TRBV6-6, the J call TRBJ2-7; TRBD2 matches at 11 bases. The V and J ends lost 0 bases and 7 bases, in that order; junction bases with no gene match: 8. This CDR3 spans 16 amino acids. CDR1 and CDR2 (germline): MNHNY, SVGAGI (reference sequence). CDR3 in DNA: TGTGCCAGCAGTTACTCGTTCCCCAGACTAGCGGGGGAGCAGTACTTC. Translated: CASSYSFPRLAGEQYF.

The chain joins TRBV30 to TRBJ1-5, with 7 bases that match TRBD1. The CDR3 runs to 15 residues. The V segment lost 0 bases and the J segment 2 bases; nucleotides outside the gene matches: 4. Germline V gene data show CDR1 as GTSNPN and CDR2 as SVGIG (reference sequence). The CDR3, as DNA: TGTGCCTGGAGTGTACGGCAGGGGGGCAATCAGCCCCAGCATTTT. The encoded protein is CAWSVRQGGNQPQHF.

This clone was seen only a few times. The CDR3 DNA sequence: TGTGCCAGCAGTGACTCGACTAGCGGGAGCACAGATACGCAGTATTTT. Translated, it gives CASSDSTSGSTDTQYF. The chain has TRBV6-4 and TRBJ2-3, with 10 bases lining up with TRBD2. CDR3 length: 16 residues. J was trimmed by 0 bases and V by 0 bases; bases with no gene match: 0. Germline lookup yields CDR1 MRHNA and CDR2 SNTAGT.

The chain recombines TRBV11-2 with TRBJ2-2, with TRBD2 identical over 8 bases. Germline V gives CDR1 SGHAT, CDR2 FQNNGV. The length of the CDR3 is 16 residues. The V and J ends lost 5 bases and 1 base, in that order; junction bases with no gene match: 6. CDR3 in amino acids: CASSDIAGLNTGELFF. CDR3 nucleotide sequence: TGTGCCAGCAGCGACATAGCGGGACTGAACACCGGGGAGCTGTTTTTT.

The V and J genes are TRBV28 and TRBJ2-4; possibly TRBD2 for D (6 bases). This CDR3 is built from 16 residues. Per germline, CDR1 MDHEN and CDR2 SYDVKM. Trimming took 5 bases from V and 0 from J, leaving 14 bases between them. CDR3 DNA: TGTGCCAGCAGTGCCTCTCCGGGACTAGCCAAAAACATTCAGTACTTC. This encodes CASSASPGLAKNIQYF. The variable domain in full, with the rest retrieved from reference TRBV28 and TRBJ2-4, is DVKVTQSSRYLVKRTGEKVFLECVQDMDHENMFWYRQDPGLGLRLIYFSYDVKMKEKGDIPEGYSVSREKKERFSLILESASTNQTSMYLCASSASPGLAKNIQYFGAGTRLSVL.

This clone has a handful of counts. The V and J genes are TRBV19 and TRBJ2-2; 8 bases are shared with TRBD1. CDR1 and CDR2 from the germline V gene are LNHDA and SQIVND (reference sequence). V shed 0 bases and J 4 bases; nucleotides not matched to a gene: 7. The CDR3 runs 17 residues. In DNA form, the CDR3 reads TGTGCCAGTAGTATAGACGTCGCAGGGGGCGGCACCGGGGAGCTGTTTTTT. This translates into CASSIDVAGGGTGELFF.

In this sample, this clone turned up once. The CDR3 nucleotides are TGTGCCAGCAGCTCACCACCAGGGACAGGGAGTGGCTACACCTTC. Its protein product is CASSSPPGTGSGYTF. This chain connects TRBV21-1 to TRBJ1-2; the listed D gene, TRBD1, was not tested against the DNA. TRBV21-1 is assigned pseudogene status. There are 15 residues in the CDR3.

The V call is TRBV7-9, the J call TRBJ1-4; a weak D match, TRBD1 (5 bases). Germline CDR1 SEHNR, CDR2 FQNEAQ (reference sequence). This CDR3 spans 16 amino acids. Trimming pared 0 bases from V and 8 bases from J, leaving 16 bases between. The DNA of the CDR3 is TGTGCCAGCAGCTTAGCACAGGATGGGCGTTACGAAAAACTGTTTTTT. This encodes CASSLAQDGRYEKLFF.

In DNA form, the CDR3 reads TGTGCCAGCAGCCAACTCCTCGGGCAGGGCGATGAAAAACTGTTTTTT. Amino acid sequence: CASSQLLGQGDEKLFF. This sequence joins TRBV4-2 and TRBJ1-4; perhaps TRBD1 as D (5 bases). The CDR3 runs to 16 residues. Germline assignment: CDR1 LGHNA and CDR2 YNFKEQ. Trimming pared 2 bases from V and 6 bases from J, leaving 16 bases between.